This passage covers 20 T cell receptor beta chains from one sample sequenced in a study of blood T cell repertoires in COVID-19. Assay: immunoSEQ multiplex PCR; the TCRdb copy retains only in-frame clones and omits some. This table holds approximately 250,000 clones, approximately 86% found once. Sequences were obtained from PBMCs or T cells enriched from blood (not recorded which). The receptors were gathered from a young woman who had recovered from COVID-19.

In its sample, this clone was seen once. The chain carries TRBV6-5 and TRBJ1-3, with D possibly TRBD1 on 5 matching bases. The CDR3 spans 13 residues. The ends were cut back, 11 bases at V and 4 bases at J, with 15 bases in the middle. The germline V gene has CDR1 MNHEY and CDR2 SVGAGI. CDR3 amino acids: CAGQGRGGNTIYF. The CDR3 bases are TGTGCCGGCCAGGGTAGAGGCGGAAACACCATATATTTT.

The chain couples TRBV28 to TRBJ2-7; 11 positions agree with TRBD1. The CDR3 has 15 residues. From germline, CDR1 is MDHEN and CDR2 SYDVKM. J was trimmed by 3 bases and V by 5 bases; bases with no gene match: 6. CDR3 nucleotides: TGTGCCAGCAGTACCCCCGGGACAGGGGGCTACGAGCAGTACTTC. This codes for CASSTPGTGGYEQYF.

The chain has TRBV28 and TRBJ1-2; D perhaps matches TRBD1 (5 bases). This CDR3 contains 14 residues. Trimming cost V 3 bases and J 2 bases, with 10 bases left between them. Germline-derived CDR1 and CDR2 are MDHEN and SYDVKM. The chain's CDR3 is CASSLFSGNYGYTF. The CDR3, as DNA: TGTGCCAGCAGTTTGTTTTCAGGGAACTATGGCTACACCTTC.

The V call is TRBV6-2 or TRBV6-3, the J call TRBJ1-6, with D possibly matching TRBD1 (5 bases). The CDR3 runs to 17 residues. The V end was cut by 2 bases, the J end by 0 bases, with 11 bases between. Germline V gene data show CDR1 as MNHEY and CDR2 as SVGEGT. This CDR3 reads CASSYPDRISYNSPLHF. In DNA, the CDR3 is TGTGCCAGCAGTTACCCCGACAGAATCTCCTATAATTCACCCCTCCACTTT.

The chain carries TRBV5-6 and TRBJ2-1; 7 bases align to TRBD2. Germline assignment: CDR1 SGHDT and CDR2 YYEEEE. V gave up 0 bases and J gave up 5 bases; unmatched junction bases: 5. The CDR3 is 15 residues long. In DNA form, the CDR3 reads TGTGCCAGCAGCTTGGTGGCGGGAGTACACAATGAGCAGTTCTTC. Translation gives CASSLVAGVHNEQFF.

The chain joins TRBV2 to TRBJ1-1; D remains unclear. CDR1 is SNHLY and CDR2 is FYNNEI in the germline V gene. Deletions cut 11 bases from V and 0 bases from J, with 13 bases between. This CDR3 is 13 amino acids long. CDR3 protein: CASNGVMNTEAFF. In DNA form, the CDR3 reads TGTGCCTCAAACGGGGTCATGAACACTGAAGCTTTCTTT.

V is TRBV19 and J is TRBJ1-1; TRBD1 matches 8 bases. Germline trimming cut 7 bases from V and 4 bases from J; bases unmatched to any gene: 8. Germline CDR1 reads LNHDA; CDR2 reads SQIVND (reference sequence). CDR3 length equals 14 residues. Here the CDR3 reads CASMSGGGSTEAFF. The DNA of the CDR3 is TGTGCCAGTATGTCAGGGGGCGGGAGCACTGAAGCTTTCTTT.

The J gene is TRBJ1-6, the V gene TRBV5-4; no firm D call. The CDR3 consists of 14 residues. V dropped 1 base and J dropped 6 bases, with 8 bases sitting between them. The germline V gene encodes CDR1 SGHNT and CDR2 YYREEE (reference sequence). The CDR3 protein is CASSLPQPNSPLHF. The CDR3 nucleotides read TGTGCCAGCAGCTTGCCACAGCCTAATTCACCCCTCCACTTT.

The CDR3 protein is CASSPLGSGATNEKLFF. The CDR3 bases are TGTGCCAGCTCACCACTTGGGAGTGGGGCAACTAATGAAAAACTGTTTTTT. This chain uses TRBV18 with TRBJ1-4; D not certain. The CDR3 has 17 amino acids. The V end was cut by 1 base, the J end by 0 bases, with 12 bases between. Per the germline V gene, CDR1 is KGHSH and CDR2 is LQKENI.

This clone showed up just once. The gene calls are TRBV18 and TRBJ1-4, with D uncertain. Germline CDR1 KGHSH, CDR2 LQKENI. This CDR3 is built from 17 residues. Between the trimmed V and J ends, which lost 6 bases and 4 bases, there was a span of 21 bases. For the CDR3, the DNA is TGTGCCAGCTCCTCACTGGCGGCTGGATCATTTAATGAAAAACTGTTTTTT. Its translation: CASSSLAAGSFNEKLFF.

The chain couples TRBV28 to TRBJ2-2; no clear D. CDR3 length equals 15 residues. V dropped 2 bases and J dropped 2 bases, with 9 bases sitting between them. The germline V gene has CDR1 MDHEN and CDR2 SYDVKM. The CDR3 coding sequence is TGTGCCAGCAGTTTAATCCAGGATAACACCGGGGAGCTGTTTTTT. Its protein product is CASSLIQDNTGELFF.

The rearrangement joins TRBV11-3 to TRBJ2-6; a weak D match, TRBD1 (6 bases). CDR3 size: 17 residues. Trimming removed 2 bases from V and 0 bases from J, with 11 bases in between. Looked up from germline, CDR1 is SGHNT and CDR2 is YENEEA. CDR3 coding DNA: TGTGCCAGCAGCTTACGGGACACAGGCTCTGGGGCCAACGTCCTGACTTTC. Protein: CASSLRDTGSGANVLTF.

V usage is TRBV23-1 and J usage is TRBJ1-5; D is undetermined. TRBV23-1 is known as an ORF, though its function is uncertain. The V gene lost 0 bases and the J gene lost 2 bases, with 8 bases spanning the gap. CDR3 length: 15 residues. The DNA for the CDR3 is TGCGCCAGCAGTCAATCGTGGAGGGGCAATCAGCCCCAGCATTTT. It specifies CASSQSWRGNQPQHF.

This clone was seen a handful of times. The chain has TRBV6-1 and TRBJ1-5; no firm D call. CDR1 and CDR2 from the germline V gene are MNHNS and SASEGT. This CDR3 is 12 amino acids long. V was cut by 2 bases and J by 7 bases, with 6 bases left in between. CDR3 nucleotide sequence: TGTGCCAGCAGTGAAATTATCCAGCCCCAGCATTTT. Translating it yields CASSEIIQPQHF.

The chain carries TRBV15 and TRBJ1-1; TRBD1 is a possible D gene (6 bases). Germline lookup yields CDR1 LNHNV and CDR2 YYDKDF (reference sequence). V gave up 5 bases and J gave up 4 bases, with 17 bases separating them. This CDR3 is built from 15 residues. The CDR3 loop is CATSLIYREGTEAFF. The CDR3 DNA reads TGTGCCACCAGCTTAATATACAGGGAGGGCACTGAAGCTTTCTTT.

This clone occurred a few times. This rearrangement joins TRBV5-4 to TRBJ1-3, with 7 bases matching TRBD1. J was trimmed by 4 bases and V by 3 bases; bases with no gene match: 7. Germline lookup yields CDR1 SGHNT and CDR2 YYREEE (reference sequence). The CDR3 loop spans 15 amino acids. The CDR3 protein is CASSSPTGSGNTIYF. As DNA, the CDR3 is TGTGCCAGCAGCTCGCCGACAGGGAGCGGAAACACCATATATTTT. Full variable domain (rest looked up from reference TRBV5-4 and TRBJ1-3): ETGVTQSPTHLIKTRGQQVTLRCSSQSGHNTVSWYQQALGQGPQFIFQYYREEENGRGNFPPRFSGLQFPNYSSELNVNALELDDSALYLCASSSPTGSGNTIYFGEGSWLTVV.

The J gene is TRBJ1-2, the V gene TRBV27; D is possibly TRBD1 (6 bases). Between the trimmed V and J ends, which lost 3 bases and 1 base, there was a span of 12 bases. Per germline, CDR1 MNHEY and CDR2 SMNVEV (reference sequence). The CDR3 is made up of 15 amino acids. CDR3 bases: TGTGCCAGCAGTTTCCCAGGGGCTCTTAACTATGGCTACACCTTC. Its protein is CASSFPGALNYGYTF.

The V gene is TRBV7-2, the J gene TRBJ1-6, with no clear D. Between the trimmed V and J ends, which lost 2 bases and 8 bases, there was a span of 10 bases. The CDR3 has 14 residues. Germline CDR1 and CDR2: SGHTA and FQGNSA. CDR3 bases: TGTGCCAGCAGCTTATTAGTCTACGATTCACCCCTCCACTTT. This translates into CASSLLVYDSPLHF.

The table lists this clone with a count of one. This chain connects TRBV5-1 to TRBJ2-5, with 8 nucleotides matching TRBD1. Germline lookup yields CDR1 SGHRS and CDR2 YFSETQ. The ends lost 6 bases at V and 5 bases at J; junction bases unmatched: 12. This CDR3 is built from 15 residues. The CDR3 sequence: CASTRNGQGAETQYF. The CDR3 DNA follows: TGCGCCAGCACACGGAACGGACAGGGCGCGGAGACCCAGTACTTC.

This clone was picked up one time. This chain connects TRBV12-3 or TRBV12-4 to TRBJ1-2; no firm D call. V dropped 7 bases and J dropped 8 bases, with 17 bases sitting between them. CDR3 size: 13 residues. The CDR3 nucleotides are TGTGCCAGCACCGAACGTCACTCGGAGGGCTACACCTTC. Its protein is CASTERHSEGYTF.